One sample yielded the 14 T cell receptor beta chains listed below, sequenced in a study of T cell repertoires in cytomegalovirus infection. These receptors have no known antigen. One entry per CDR3 protein, called by TCRdb with MiXCR from the reads. The table lists a few hundred thousand distinct CDR3 sequences, around 29% of them singletons. The sequencing used cultured PBMCs, collected from culture after CMV antigen stimulation. These receptors were collected from a human donor in good health (CMV status not recorded). Some clones in this sample may be carry-over from other donors' samples.

The V call is TRBV12-3 or TRBV12-4, the J call TRBJ2-7; D may match TRBD1 or TRBD2 (6 bases each). V was cut by 5 bases and J by 3 bases, with 14 bases left in between. The CDR3 has 14 residues. CDR3 sequence: CASSHMEGGYEQYF. The CDR3, as DNA: TGTGCCAGCAGTCACATGGAGGGGGGCTACGAGCAGTACTTC.

This clonotype was observed a handful of times. This chain joins TRBV7-2 and TRBJ1-2; D is perhaps TRBD1 (6 bases). The germline V gene has CDR1 SGHTA and CDR2 FQGNSA. This CDR3 has 17 residues. Trimming cost V 1 base and J 0 bases, with 15 bases left between them. The CDR3 region is CASSLGGVGGANYGYTF. The DNA for the CDR3 is TGTGCCAGCAGCTTAGGGGGGGTAGGGGGAGCTAACTATGGCTACACCTTC. Filled out from reference TRBV7-2 and TRBJ1-2, the complete variable domain reads GAGVSQSPSNKVTEKGKDVELRCDPISGHTALYWYRQSLGQGLEFLIYFQGNSAPDKSGLPSDRFSAERTGGSVSTLTIQRTQQEDSAVYLCASSLGGVGGANYGYTFGSGTRLTVV.

The CDR3 protein is CASSLAGVPAEQYF. DNA for the CDR3: TGTGCCAGCAGTTTAGCAGGGGTCCCCGCGGAGCAGTACTTC. The V and J genes are TRBV12-3 or TRBV12-4 and TRBJ2-7; D may be TRBD1 (5 bases). This CDR3 contains 14 residues. Trimming pared 0 bases from V and 7 bases from J, leaving 13 bases between.

The rearrangement joins TRBV7-3 to TRBJ1-1; D possibly corresponds to TRBD1 (5 bases). Trimming left V 4 bases short and J 4 bases short, with 10 bases between. Germline CDR1 SGHTA, CDR2 FQGTGA. The CDR3 runs to 13 residues. The CDR3: CASSYTGTTEAFF. CDR3 nucleotide sequence: TGTGCCAGCAGCTATACCGGGACCACTGAAGCTTTCTTT.

This clonotype was seen a few times. This chain links TRBV6-5 with TRBJ2-7; 13 positions match TRBD2. Germline V gene lookup returns CDR1 MNHEY and CDR2 SVGAGI. The CDR3 totals 15 residues. V was clipped by 7 bases and J by 2 bases; unmatched bases: 5. CDR3 region: CASTDGTSGAYEQYF. The CDR3 DNA sequence: TGTGCCAGCACCGACGGGACTAGCGGGGCCTACGAGCAGTACTTC.

This clonotype has a handful of counts. The rearrangement joins TRBV9 to TRBJ2-5, with no clear D. The CDR3 spans 14 residues. The V end lost 0 bases, the J end lost 5 bases, and 11 bases lay between the germline ends. The germline V gene has CDR1 SGDLS and CDR2 YYNGEE. The DNA for the CDR3 is TGTGCCAGCAGCGTAGGAGATAGACCGGAGACCCAGTACTTC. Protein: CASSVGDRPETQYF.

The rearrangement links TRBV20-1 to TRBJ2-1; D not certain. From germline, CDR1 is DFQATT and CDR2 SNEGSKA (reference sequence). V was clipped by 5 bases and J by 7 bases, with 6 bases between them. The CDR3 totals 10 residues. The CDR3 protein is CSASRNEQFF. The CDR3 DNA sequence: TGCAGTGCTTCGAGAAATGAGCAGTTCTTC.

The chain recombines TRBV4-2 with TRBJ2-1; 8 bases map to TRBD2. The ends lost 1 base at V and 1 base at J; junction bases unmatched: 12. The CDR3 length is 19 residues. Per the germline V gene, CDR1 is LGHNA and CDR2 is YNFKEQ. CDR3 sequence reads: CASSQGTTSGGGSYNEQFF. In DNA, the CDR3 is TGTGCCAGCAGCCAAGGGACTACTAGCGGCGGAGGTTCCTACAATGAGCAGTTCTTC.

This clonotype has more than one count but fewer than ten. One junction end does not reproduce the germline sequence, and a read error may be involved. V usage is TRBV10-3 and J usage is TRBJ1-5; D uncertain. Looked up from germline, CDR1 is ENHRY and CDR2 is SYGVKD. This CDR3 is 12 amino acids long. CDR3 sequence reads: CAISEGNQPQHF. CDR3 coding DNA: TGTGCCATAAGTGAGGGAAATCAGCCCCAGCATTTT.

The chain uses TRBV10-1 and TRBJ1-1; D not certain. The germline V and J ends were trimmed by 2 bases and 3 bases, with 7 bases remaining between them. Germline V CDR1 and CDR2: WNHNN, SYGVQD (reference sequence). The CDR3 has 13 residues. The CDR3 protein is CASSENPDTEAFF. For the CDR3, the DNA is TGCGCCAGCAGTGAGAACCCGGACACTGAAGCTTTCTTT.

This clonotype was seen many times. The chain employs TRBV7-6 and TRBJ2-1; no reliable D call. This CDR3 has 17 amino acids. V gave up 1 base and J gave up 8 bases, with 21 bases separating them. The germline V gene encodes CDR1 SGHVS and CDR2 FNYEAQ. The CDR3 DNA reads TGTGCCAGCAGCTTAGGCCTTAGGCTCAATCGGGTCCATGAGCAGTTCTTC. It encodes CASSLGLRLNRVHEQFF.

This clonotype has at least ten counts. The chain uses TRBV7-2 and TRBJ2-7, with 12 bases aligning to TRBD2. The CDR3 loop spans 13 amino acids. In germline, CDR1 is SGHTA, CDR2 FQGNSA. With V trimmed by 1 base and J by 11 bases, 3 bases remained unmatched. The CDR3 DNA is TGTGCCAGCAGCTTAGGACTAGCGGGAGAAGAGTACTTC. As protein: CASSLGLAGEEYF.

V usage is TRBV13 and J usage is TRBJ1-1; D remains unclear. V was clipped by 6 bases and J by 3 bases, with 17 bases between them. Germline-derived CDR1 and CDR2 are PRHDT and FYEKMQ (reference sequence). CDR3 length: 15 amino acids. CDR3 protein: CASSPYGGSDTEAFF. CDR3 DNA sequence: TGTGCCAGCAGTCCTTATGGTGGCTCGGACACTGAAGCTTTCTTT. Supplemented by reference TRBV13 and TRBJ1-1, the full variable domain reads AAGVIQSPRHLIKEKRETATLKCYPIPRHDTVYWYQQGPGQDPQFLISFYEKMQSDKGSIPDRFSAQQFSDYHSELNMSSLELGDSALYFCASSPYGGSDTEAFFGQGTRLTVV.

The V and J genes are TRBV2 and TRBJ2-7; D gene uncertain. In germline, CDR1 is SNHLY, CDR2 FYNNEI. The CDR3 totals 14 residues. Trimming removed 3 bases at V and 0 bases at J, with 9 bases between. The CDR3 DNA reads as TGTGCCAGCAGTGACGACCCCGCCTCCTACGAGCAGTACTTC. Translating it yields CASSDDPASYEQYF.